This T cell receptor beta chain originates from a study of cytomegalovirus exposure and HLA in healthy donors. Notes on the study in general: In a later analysis, TCR beta V- and J-gene trimming showed a link to a missense DCLRE1C variant.

PCR employed 60 Vbeta and 13 Jbeta primers. As originally analysed: Tens of millions of unique TCR beta chains, 10 million to 13 million of them shared, were counted by a later analysis. TCRdb's table, derived via immunoSEQ multiplex PCR, lists solely in-frame clones and lacks some. V and J calls plus clone size are reproduced from that table; the DNA served to infer D and trimming. The repertoire holds some 200,000 clones, with around 79% as singletons. The germline V gene has CDR1 SGDLS and CDR2 YYNGEE. This CDR3 spans 17 amino acids. Trimming took off 4 bases at V and 2 bases at J, with 19 bases between the two ends. Turning to this clone: Its matching antigen is unknown.

The sequence was obtained from a girl between 10 and 17 years old in good health and CMV-seropositive. The chain links TRBV9 to TRBJ1-3; the D is unclear. The specimen sequenced was PBMCs. CDR3 sequence (DNA): TGTGCCAGCAGCATCAGGTCTATCTCGGGGACTGGAAACACCATATATTTT. As protein: CASSIRSISGTGNTIYF.